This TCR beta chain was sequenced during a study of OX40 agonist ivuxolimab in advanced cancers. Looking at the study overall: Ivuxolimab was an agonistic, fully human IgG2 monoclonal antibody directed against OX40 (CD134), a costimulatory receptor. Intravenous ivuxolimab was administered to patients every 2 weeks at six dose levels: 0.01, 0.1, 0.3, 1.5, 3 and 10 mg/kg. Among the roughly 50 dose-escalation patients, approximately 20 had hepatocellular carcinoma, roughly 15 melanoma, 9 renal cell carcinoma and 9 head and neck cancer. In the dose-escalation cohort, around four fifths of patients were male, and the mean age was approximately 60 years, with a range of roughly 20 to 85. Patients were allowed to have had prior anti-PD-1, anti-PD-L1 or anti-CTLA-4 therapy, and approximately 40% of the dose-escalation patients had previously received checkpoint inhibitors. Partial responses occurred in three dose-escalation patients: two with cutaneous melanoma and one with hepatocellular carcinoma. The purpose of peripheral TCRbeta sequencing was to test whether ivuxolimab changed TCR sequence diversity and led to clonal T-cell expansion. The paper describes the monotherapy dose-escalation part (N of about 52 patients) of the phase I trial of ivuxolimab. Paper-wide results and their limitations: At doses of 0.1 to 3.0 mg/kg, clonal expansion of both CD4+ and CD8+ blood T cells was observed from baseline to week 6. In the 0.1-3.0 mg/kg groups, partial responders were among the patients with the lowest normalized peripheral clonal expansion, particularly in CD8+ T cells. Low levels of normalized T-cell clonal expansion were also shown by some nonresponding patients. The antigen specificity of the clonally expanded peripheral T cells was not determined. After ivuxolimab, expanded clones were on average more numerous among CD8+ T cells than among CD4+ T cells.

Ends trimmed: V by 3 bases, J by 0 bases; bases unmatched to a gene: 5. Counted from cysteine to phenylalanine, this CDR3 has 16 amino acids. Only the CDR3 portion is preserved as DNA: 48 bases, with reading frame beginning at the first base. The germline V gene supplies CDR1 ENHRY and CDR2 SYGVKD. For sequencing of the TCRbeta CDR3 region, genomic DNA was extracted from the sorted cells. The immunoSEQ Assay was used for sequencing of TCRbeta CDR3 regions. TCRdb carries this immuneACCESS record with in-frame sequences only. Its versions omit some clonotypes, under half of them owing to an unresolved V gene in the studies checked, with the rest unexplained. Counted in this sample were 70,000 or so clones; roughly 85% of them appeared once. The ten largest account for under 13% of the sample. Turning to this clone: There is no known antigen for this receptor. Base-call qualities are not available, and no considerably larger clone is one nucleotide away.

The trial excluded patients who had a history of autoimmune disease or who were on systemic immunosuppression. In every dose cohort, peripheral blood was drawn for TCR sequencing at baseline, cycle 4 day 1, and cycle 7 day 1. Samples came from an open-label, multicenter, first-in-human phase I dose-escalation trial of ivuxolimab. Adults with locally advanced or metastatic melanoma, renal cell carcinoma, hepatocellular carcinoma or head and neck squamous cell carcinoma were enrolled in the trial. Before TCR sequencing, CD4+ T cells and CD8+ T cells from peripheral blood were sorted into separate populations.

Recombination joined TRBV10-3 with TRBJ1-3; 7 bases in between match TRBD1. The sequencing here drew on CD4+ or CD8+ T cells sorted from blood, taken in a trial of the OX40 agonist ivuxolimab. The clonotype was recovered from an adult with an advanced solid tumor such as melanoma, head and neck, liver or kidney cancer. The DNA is TGTGCCATCAGTGACCCGGGACAGAGCTCTGGAAACACCATATATTTT. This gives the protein CAISDPGQSSGNTIYF.